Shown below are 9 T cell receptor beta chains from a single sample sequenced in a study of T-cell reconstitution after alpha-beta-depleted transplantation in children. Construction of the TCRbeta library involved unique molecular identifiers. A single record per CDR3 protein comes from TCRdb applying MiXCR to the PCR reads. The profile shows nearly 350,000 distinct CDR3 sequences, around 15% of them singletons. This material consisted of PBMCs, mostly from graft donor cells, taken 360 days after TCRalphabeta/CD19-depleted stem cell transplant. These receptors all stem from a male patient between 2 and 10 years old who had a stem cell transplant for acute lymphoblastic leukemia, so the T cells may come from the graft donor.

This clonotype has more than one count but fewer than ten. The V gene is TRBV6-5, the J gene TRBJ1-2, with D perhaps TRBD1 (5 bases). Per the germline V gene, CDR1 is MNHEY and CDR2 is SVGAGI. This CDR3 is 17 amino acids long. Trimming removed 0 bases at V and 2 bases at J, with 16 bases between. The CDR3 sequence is CASSYSILRGENYGYTF. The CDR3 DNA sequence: TGTGCCAGCAGTTACTCGATTTTGCGGGGCGAGAACTATGGCTACACCTTC.

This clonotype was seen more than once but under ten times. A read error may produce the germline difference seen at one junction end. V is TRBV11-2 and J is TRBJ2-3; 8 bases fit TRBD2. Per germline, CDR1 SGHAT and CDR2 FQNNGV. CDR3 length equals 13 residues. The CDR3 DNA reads TGTGCCAGCAGCTTAGAGGGCCCGGGACTAGGCCTTTTT. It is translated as CASSLEGPGLGLF.

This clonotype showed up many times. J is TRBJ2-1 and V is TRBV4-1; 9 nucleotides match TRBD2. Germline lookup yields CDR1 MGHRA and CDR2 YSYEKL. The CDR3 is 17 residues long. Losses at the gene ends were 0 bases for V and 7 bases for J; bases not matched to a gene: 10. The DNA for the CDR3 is TGCGCCAGCAGCCAAGATCCGGTAGCGGGAGCTGGGAATGAGCAGTTCTTC. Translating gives CASSQDPVAGAGNEQFF.

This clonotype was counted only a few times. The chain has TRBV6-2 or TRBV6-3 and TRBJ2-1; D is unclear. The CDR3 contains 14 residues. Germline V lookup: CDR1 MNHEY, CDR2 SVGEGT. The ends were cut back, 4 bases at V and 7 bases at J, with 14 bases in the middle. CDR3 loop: CASSSTLIWNEQFF. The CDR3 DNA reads TGTGCCAGCAGTTCCACCCTGATATGGAATGAGCAGTTCTTC.

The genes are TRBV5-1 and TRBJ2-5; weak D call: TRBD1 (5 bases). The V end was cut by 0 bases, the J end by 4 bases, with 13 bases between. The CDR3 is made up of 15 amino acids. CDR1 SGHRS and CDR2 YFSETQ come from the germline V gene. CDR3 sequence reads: CASSLGLGQGETQYF. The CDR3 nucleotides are TGCGCCAGCAGCTTGGGGCTGGGGCAGGGAGAGACCCAGTACTTC.

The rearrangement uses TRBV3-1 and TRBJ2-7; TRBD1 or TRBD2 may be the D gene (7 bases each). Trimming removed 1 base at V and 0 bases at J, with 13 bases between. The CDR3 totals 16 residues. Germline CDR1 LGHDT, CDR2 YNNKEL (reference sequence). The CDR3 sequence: CASSQAQGGFSYEQYF. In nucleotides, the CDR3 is TGTGCCAGCAGCCAAGCTCAGGGGGGGTTCTCCTACGAGCAGTACTTC.

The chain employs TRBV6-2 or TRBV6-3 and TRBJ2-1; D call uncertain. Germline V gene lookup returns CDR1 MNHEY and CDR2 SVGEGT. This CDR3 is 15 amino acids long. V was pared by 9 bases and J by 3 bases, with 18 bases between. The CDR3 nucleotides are TGTGCCAGTAGCACGGGTAGGAAGATCTACAATGAGCAGTTCTTC. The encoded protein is CASSTGRKIYNEQFF.

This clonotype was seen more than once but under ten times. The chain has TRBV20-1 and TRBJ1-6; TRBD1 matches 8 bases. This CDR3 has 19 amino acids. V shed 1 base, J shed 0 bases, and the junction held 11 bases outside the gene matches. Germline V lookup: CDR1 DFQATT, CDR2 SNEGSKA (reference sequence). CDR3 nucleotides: TGCAGTGCTAGAGGTCCGGGACAGGTTCCGAGCTCCTATAATTCACCCCTCCACTTT. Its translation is CSARGPGQVPSSYNSPLHF.

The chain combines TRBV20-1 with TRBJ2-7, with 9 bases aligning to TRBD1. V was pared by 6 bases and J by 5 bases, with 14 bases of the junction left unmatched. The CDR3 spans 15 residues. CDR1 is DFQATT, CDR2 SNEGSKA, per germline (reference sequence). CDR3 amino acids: CSAKPPPDRGHEQYF. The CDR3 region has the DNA TGCAGTGCCAAACCACCCCCGGACAGGGGCCACGAGCAGTACTTC.